Following are 12 T cell receptor beta chains from one sample sequenced in a study of T cells after yellow fever vaccination. TCRdb re-called the 5' RACE reads with MiXCR, one entry per CDR3 protein. The sample lists approximately 550,000 distinct CDR3 sequences; roughly 14% were seen once. The sequencing here drew on PBMCs, taken on the day of the yellow fever booster vaccination. The receptors were sampled from a man younger than 40 who received the YFV17D yellow fever vaccine.

The sample holds many counts of this clonotype. The chain couples TRBV5-1 to TRBJ2-3, with TRBD2 matching 13 bases. With 2 bases clipped from V and 0 bases from J, the junction kept 6 bases outside the gene matches. The germline CDR1 and CDR2 sequences are SGHRS and YFSETQ. CDR3 length: 18 residues. Here the CDR3 reads CASSFGLAGVSSTDTQYF. CDR3 DNA sequence: TGCGCCAGCAGCTTCGGACTAGCGGGAGTCAGTAGCACAGATACGCAGTATTTT.

The chain couples TRBV2 to TRBJ2-2, with D unresolved. Trimming cost V 4 bases and J 1 base, with 13 bases left between them. The germline V gene encodes CDR1 SNHLY and CDR2 FYNNEI. The CDR3 runs to 16 residues. This CDR3 is CASSVRNLLNTGELFF. The DNA for the CDR3 is TGTGCCAGCAGTGTTCGGAATTTGTTGAACACCGGGGAGCTGTTTTTT.

This clonotype has more than one count but fewer than ten. The chain has TRBV7-8 and TRBJ1-2, with D maybe TRBD1 (5 bases). Germline V CDR1 and CDR2: SGHVS, FQNEAQ. The V gene lost 5 bases and the J gene lost 0 bases, with 10 bases spanning the gap. The CDR3 consists of 14 residues. The CDR3 loop reads CASSPPGPNYGYTF. CDR3 coding DNA: TGTGCCAGCAGCCCCCCGGGACCTAACTATGGCTACACCTTC.

This clonotype was seen many times. V usage is TRBV6-2 or TRBV6-3 and J usage is TRBJ2-2; TRBD2 matches at 8 bases. The CDR3 loop spans 16 amino acids. V lost 3 bases, J lost 4 bases, and 7 bases stayed unmatched. CDR1 and CDR2 from the germline V gene are MNHEY and SVGEGT. CDR3 residues: CASSYPSGRPTGELFF. The CDR3 DNA reads TGTGCCAGCAGTTATCCCAGCGGGAGACCCACCGGGGAGCTGTTTTTT.

This chain connects TRBV6-5 to TRBJ1-1; D might be TRBD1 (6 bases). V dropped 2 bases and J dropped 3 bases, with 13 bases sitting between them. Germline V gene data show CDR1 as MNHEY and CDR2 as SVGAGI. The CDR3 has 15 amino acids. The CDR3 loop reads CASSYTLGGHTEAFF. The CDR3 coding sequence is TGTGCCAGCAGTTACACCCTAGGGGGGCACACTGAAGCTTTCTTT.

This chain links TRBV2 with TRBJ2-7, with 7 positions matching TRBD1. This CDR3 region has 15 residues. Losses at the gene ends were 10 bases for V and 3 bases for J; bases not matched to a gene: 15. Germline CDR1 is SNHLY and CDR2 is FYNNEI. The CDR3 coding sequence is TGTGCCACAAAACGGGCCTGGGACAGTTTCTACGAGCAGTACTTC. Translation: CATKRAWDSFYEQYF.

This clonotype was seen repeatedly, ten times or more. The chain couples TRBV28 to TRBJ2-5; perhaps TRBD1 as D (6 bases). CDR1 is MDHEN, CDR2 SYDVKM, per germline. CDR3 length: 14 amino acids. Trimming removed 9 bases at V and 6 bases at J, with 20 bases between. CDR3 loop: CASDFRGRGQTQYF. The CDR3 DNA reads as TGTGCCAGTGATTTCCGGGGCAGGGGTCAGACCCAGTACTTC.

The rearrangement uses TRBV7-9 and TRBJ2-7; 13 bases fit TRBD2. The germline V gene has CDR1 SEHNR and CDR2 FQNEAQ (reference sequence). The CDR3 contains 15 residues. J lost 5 bases, V lost 3 bases, and 4 bases had no gene match. DNA of the CDR3: TGTGCCAGCAGCTTGGGACTAGCGGGAATAAACGAGCAGTACTTC. This sequence encodes CASSLGLAGINEQYF.

The chain employs TRBV7-9 and TRBJ2-1; 10 bases agree with TRBD2. With V trimmed by 0 bases and J by 9 bases, 8 bases remained unmatched. CDR1 is SEHNR and CDR2 is FQNEAQ in the germline V gene (reference sequence). The CDR3 covers 16 residues. The CDR3 loop is CASSLARTSGTLEQFF. DNA for the CDR3: TGTGCCAGCAGCTTAGCACGTACTAGCGGGACACTTGAGCAGTTCTTC.

This clonotype occurred a few times. The CDR3 reads CASSRQGETYNEQFF. CDR3 DNA sequence: TGTGCCAGCAGCCGACAGGGGGAAACCTACAATGAGCAGTTCTTC. V and J are TRBV7-9 and TRBJ2-1; TRBD1 matches 9 bases. The CDR3 is 15 amino acids. Germline CDR1 and CDR2: SEHNR and FQNEAQ (reference sequence). The J segment lost 2 bases and the V segment lost 5 bases, leaving 4 bases of the junction unmatched.

This sequence joins TRBV6-5 and TRBJ2-7; TRBD2 aligns across 8 bases. The CDR3 sequence is 14 residues long. The V gene end was trimmed by 4 bases and the J gene end by 4 bases; junction bases not matched to a gene: 6. Germline values: CDR1 MNHEY, CDR2 SVGAGI. Written as DNA, the CDR3 is TGTGCCAGCAGTTCGGCTAGCGGGCTTTACGAGCAGTACTTC. This translates into CASSSASGLYEQYF.

The chain links TRBV14 to TRBJ2-1; D remains ambiguous. Trimming cost V 1 base and J 2 bases, with 12 bases left between them. The CDR3 has 16 residues. Germline values: CDR1 SGHDN, CDR2 FVKESK. The CDR3 nucleotides read TGTGCCAGCAGCCAAGCCCAAGAGCGAGCCTACAATGAGCAGTTCTTC. It specifies CASSQAQERAYNEQFF.